The 32 T cell receptor beta chains below come from one sample, sequenced in a study of siplizumab effects on memory and regulatory T cells. Generated by immunoSEQ multiplex PCR, the TCRdb table keeps only in-frame clones and is missing some. The table has around 94,000 clones, roughly nine tenths seen once. Sequenced sample: CD4+ T cells sorted from blood. Receptors were obtained from a human donor in good health.

This clone was detected only once. CDR3 amino acids: CASSIGAREAHQPQHF. CDR3 sequence (DNA): TGTGCCAGTAGTATAGGGGCACGGGAAGCGCATCAGCCCCAGCATTTT. The gene calls are TRBV19 and TRBJ1-5; D is unresolved. CDR3 length equals 16 residues. Germline V gene sequence: CDR1 LNHDA, CDR2 SQIVND (reference sequence). V was clipped by 1 base and J by 5 bases, with 15 bases between them.

The V and J genes are TRBV11-2 and TRBJ2-1; TRBD2 agrees at 9 bases. Trimming cost V 5 bases and J 7 bases; bases outside gene matches: 9. The CDR3 length is 15 residues. Germline CDR1 reads SGHAT; CDR2 reads FQNNGV. In DNA form, the CDR3 reads TGTGCCAGCAGCCACCGTAGCGGGAGTTTGAATGAGCAGTTCTTC. Protein sequence: CASSHRSGSLNEQFF.

This chain joins TRBV6-5 and TRBJ1-5; D gene ambiguous. CDR1 is MNHEY, CDR2 SVGAGI, per germline. V was cut by 5 bases and J by 3 bases, with 14 bases left in between. The CDR3 has 15 residues. The CDR3 DNA reads TGTGCCAGCAGTAAAACTCCGGACTCCAATCAGCCCCAGCATTTT. Translation gives CASSKTPDSNQPQHF.

The chain uses TRBV18 and TRBJ2-5; 9 bases are shared with TRBD2. Losses at the gene ends were 2 bases for V and 5 bases for J; bases not matched to a gene: 6. From germline, CDR1 is KGHSH and CDR2 LQKENI. The CDR3 contains 15 residues. As DNA, the CDR3 is TGTGCCAGCTCACCATTAGCGGGAGAATCGGAGACCCAGTACTTC. Translating gives CASSPLAGESETQYF.

CDR3 region: CASSESVQRRETQYF. The CDR3 region has the DNA TGTGCCAGCAGCGAGTCGGTCCAGCGGCGAGAGACCCAGTACTTC. The chain has TRBV7-8 and TRBJ2-5; the D gene is possibly TRBD2 (5 bases). V was pared by 5 bases and J by 4 bases, with 17 bases between. Germline CDR1 and CDR2: SGHVS and FQNEAQ. This CDR3 spans 15 amino acids. Based on the CDR3 plus reference TRBV7-8 and TRBJ2-5, the full variable domain is GAGVSQSPRYKVAKRGQDVALRCDPISGHVSLFWYQQALGQGPEFLTYFQNEAQLDKSGLPSDRFFAERPEGSVSTLKIQRTQQEDSAVYLCASSESVQRRETQYFGPGTRLLVL.

V gene TRBV29-1 combines with J gene TRBJ1-1; D gene uncertain. The germline V gene encodes CDR1 SQVTM and CDR2 ANQGSEA. V lost 3 bases to trimming and J lost 0 bases, with 17 bases between them. The CDR3 has 16 residues. DNA for the CDR3: TGCAGCGTTGAGGTTACAGCTAAACTTATGAACACTGAAGCTTTCTTT. Its protein is CSVEVTAKLMNTEAFF.

This chain uses TRBV19 with TRBJ2-5; D may be TRBD2 (5 bases). CDR3 length: 12 residues. Trimming removed 9 bases at V and 6 bases at J, with 14 bases between. CDR1 is LNHDA, CDR2 SQIVND, per germline (reference sequence). The CDR3, as DNA: TGTGCCAGCATCGGACTCGGCCAGACCCAGTACTTC. It codes for CASIGLGQTQYF.

V is TRBV23-1 and J is TRBJ1-1, with 10 bases lining up with TRBD1. TRBV23-1 is reported as an ORF; its role is uncertain. Unmatched junction bases numbered 14, after V lost 7 bases and J lost 0 bases. This CDR3 comprises 18 residues. The CDR3 reads CASNRTGGTHILNTEAFF. For the CDR3, the DNA is TGCGCCAGCAATCGGACAGGGGGGACACATATTCTGAACACTGAAGCTTTCTTT.

As to this clone: The junction departs from the called germline gene at one end, perhaps through a read error. V and J are TRBV11-2 and TRBJ2-5; D call uncertain. This CDR3 has 13 residues. Germline V lookup: CDR1 SGHAT, CDR2 FQNNGV. The CDR3 DNA reads as TGTGCCAGCAGCTTCCCATGGACGTTGTTCCCCAACTTC. This gives the protein CASSFPWTLFPNF.

The chain joins TRBV14 to TRBJ2-2, with D unresolved. V was pared by 2 bases and J by 5 bases, with 15 bases between. Germline-derived CDR1 and CDR2 are SGHDN and FVKESK. The CDR3 runs 16 residues. CDR3 coding DNA: TGTGCCAGCAGCCAACTAACCAGAGGTCGGACCGGGGAGCTGTTTTTT. Translating it yields CASSQLTRGRTGELFF.

The genes are TRBV15 and TRBJ1-1; 9 bases are a match to TRBD1. The germline gives CDR1 LNHNV, CDR2 YYDKDF (reference sequence). The CDR3 extends over 15 amino acids. Trimming at V came to 5 bases and at J to 8 bases, leaving 12 bases not matched to a gene. The CDR3 bases are TGTGCCACCAGCCCCCGGGACAGGGCGAAGGCGGAAGCTTTCTTT. Translated: CATSPRDRAKAEAFF.

Only one count was recorded for this clone. This sequence joins TRBV9 and TRBJ2-2, with 8 bases fitting TRBD2. The CDR3 covers 15 residues. The germline CDR1 and CDR2 sequences are SGDLS and YYNGEE. Trimming at V came to 3 bases and at J to 6 bases, leaving 7 bases not matched to a gene. DNA of the CDR3: TGTGCCAGCAGCGGCCCGTATAGCGGGGCCGGGGAGCTGTTTTTT. Translating it yields CASSGPYSGAGELFF.

This clone appeared a few times. This rearrangement joins TRBV15 to TRBJ1-5; 7 nucleotides align to TRBD1. J was trimmed by 6 bases and V by 1 base; bases with no gene match: 15. Looked up from germline, CDR1 is LNHNV and CDR2 is YYDKDF (reference sequence). The CDR3 sequence is 18 residues long. CDR3 residues: CATSRGSGRGGMFQPQHF. The CDR3 DNA follows: TGTGCCACCAGCAGAGGTTCTGGCAGGGGGGGGATGTTTCAGCCCCAGCATTTT.

The CDR3 DNA reads as TGTGCCAGCAGCCCACGCAGCAGACAGGGAATGGAGACCCAGTACTTC. This codes for CASSPRSRQGMETQYF. This rearrangement joins TRBV11-2 to TRBJ2-5; TRBD1 matches at 7 bases. The CDR3 consists of 16 residues. The V gene end was trimmed by 5 bases and the J gene end by 5 bases; junction bases not matched to a gene: 14. Germline-derived CDR1 and CDR2 are SGHAT and FQNNGV.

The rearrangement uses TRBV2 and TRBJ2-3, with 10 bases aligning to TRBD2. The CDR3 extends over 14 amino acids. Germline lookup yields CDR1 SNHLY and CDR2 FYNNEI. V gave up 10 bases and J gave up 4 bases; unmatched junction bases: 8. For the CDR3, the DNA is TGTGCCATCTCTAGCGGGAGAGTCCCAGATACGCAGTATTTT. Translation: CAISSGRVPDTQYF.

The V gene is TRBV19, the J gene TRBJ2-4; no definite D call. Germline CDR1 and CDR2: LNHDA and SQIVND (reference sequence). This CDR3 region has 16 residues. Trimming took 3 bases from V and 6 from J, leaving 18 bases between them. The CDR3 region has the DNA TGTGCCAGTAGTATCCGGGCCGATCCCCCCCTAAACATTCAGTACTTC. It specifies CASSIRADPPLNIQYF.

V and J are TRBV28 and TRBJ2-1, with D tentatively TRBD2 (6 bases). The CDR3 contains 11 residues. The germline gives CDR1 MDHEN, CDR2 SYDVKM. CDR3 in DNA: TGTGTAGTAGCGGCATACAATGAGCAGTTCTTC. Protein product: CVVAAYNEQFF.

This clone was found once. The rearrangement links TRBV4-1 to TRBJ2-5; perhaps D is TRBD1 or TRBD2 (6 bases each). Germline V gene sequence: CDR1 MGHRA, CDR2 YSYEKL. Trimming left V 0 bases short and J 7 bases short, with 18 bases between. The CDR3 length is 16 residues. CDR3 DNA sequence: TGCGCCAGCAGCCAAGAATGGGGGGCCTCTTCGTGGACCCAGTACTTC. As protein: CASSQEWGASSWTQYF.

The rearrangement joins TRBV14 to TRBJ2-7; D is unresolved. V lost 4 bases to trimming and J lost 3 bases, with 13 bases between them. The germline gives CDR1 SGHDN, CDR2 FVKESK. The CDR3 runs 14 residues. The CDR3 DNA follows: TGTGCCAGCAGCCGACGTCTGGGTGACTACGAGCAGTACTTC. It encodes CASSRRLGDYEQYF.

The chain links TRBV18 to TRBJ2-7; TRBD1 matches at 8 bases. Trimming at V came to 5 bases and at J to 5 bases, leaving 8 bases not matched to a gene. The CDR3 runs to 14 residues. The germline gives CDR1 KGHSH, CDR2 LQKENI. The CDR3 sequence: CASSDGQGGDEQYF. The CDR3 region has the DNA TGTGCCAGCTCAGATGGACAGGGTGGCGACGAGCAGTACTTC.

The J gene is TRBJ2-6, the V gene TRBV18; the D is unclear. CDR1 and CDR2 from the germline V gene are KGHSH and LQKENI. The CDR3 has 12 amino acids. V shed 3 bases and J shed 3 bases, with 0 bases lying between them. Here the CDR3 reads CASSPGANVLTF. CDR3 coding DNA: TGTGCCAGCTCACCTGGGGCCAACGTCCTGACTTTC.

This clone was found once. The chain joins TRBV19 to TRBJ2-1, with a weak D call TRBD2 (8 bases). Deletions cut 6 bases from V and 6 bases from J, with 24 bases between. This CDR3 spans 17 amino acids. Germline V CDR1 and CDR2: LNHDA, SQIVND (reference sequence). This CDR3 reads CASRRTGGSQGGNEQFF. The DNA for the CDR3 is TGTGCCAGTAGGAGGACGGGAGGGTCCCAGGGGGGCAATGAGCAGTTCTTC.

The chain uses TRBV12-5 and TRBJ2-1, with 10 bases identical to TRBD2. The CDR3 extends over 22 amino acids. Germline V gene data show CDR1 as LGHNT and CDR2 as FRNRAP. Germline trimming cut 4 bases from V and 7 bases from J; bases unmatched to any gene: 28. Here the CDR3 reads CASGSVFGSRLAGATPRNEQFF. The DNA of the CDR3 is TGTGCTAGTGGTTCGGTCTTCGGGAGTAGGCTAGCGGGGGCGACCCCTCGGAATGAGCAGTTCTTC.

V and J are TRBV21-1 and TRBJ1-5. TRBV21-1 is shown as a pseudogene. The CDR3 totals 18 residues. CDR3 DNA: TGTGCCAGCAGCCAAATTAGACCAAACGGGGGTCGAGGACAGCCCCAGCATTTT. This gives the protein CASSQIRPNGGRGQPQHF.

The chain uses TRBV5-1 and TRBJ1-2; D unclear. The germline V gene encodes CDR1 SGHRS and CDR2 YFSETQ. V gave up 2 bases and J gave up 0 bases, with 11 bases separating them. The CDR3 consists of 15 residues. CDR3 protein: CASSFDVDSNYGYTF. The CDR3 coding sequence is TGCGCCAGCAGCTTTGATGTGGATTCTAACTATGGCTACACCTTC.

This sequence joins TRBV18 and TRBJ1-1; D possibly corresponds to TRBD1 (6 bases). CDR1 KGHSH and CDR2 LQKENI come from the germline V gene. The V end lost 2 bases, the J end lost 1 base, and 11 bases lay between the germline ends. The CDR3 sequence is 15 residues long. CDR3 coding DNA: TGTGCCAGCTCACCAATATCCAGGGGGAACACTGAAGCTTTCTTT. It encodes CASSPISRGNTEAFF.

The chain carries TRBV7-9 and TRBJ1-1; 7 nucleotides line up with TRBD1. The CDR3 contains 14 residues. J gave up 5 bases and V 5 bases, and 8 bases lay outside the gene matches. The germline V gene encodes CDR1 SEHNR and CDR2 FQNEAQ (reference sequence). DNA of the CDR3: TGTGCCAGCAGCCCGGCGACAGGGAGGACTGAAGCTTTCTTT. Encoded protein: CASSPATGRTEAFF.

This chain uses TRBV7-2 with TRBJ2-5; TRBD1 is a possible D gene (6 bases). Trimming pared 2 bases from V and 3 bases from J, leaving 16 bases between. This CDR3 is built from 16 residues. CDR1 and CDR2 from the germline V gene are SGHTA and FQGNSA. In DNA form, the CDR3 reads TGTGCCAGCAGCTTAAGTACAGGGCCAGGAGAAGAGACCCAGTACTTC. Amino acid sequence: CASSLSTGPGEETQYF.

The chain couples TRBV28 to TRBJ1-4, with TRBD1 matching 11 bases. V was clipped by 3 bases and J by 7 bases; unmatched bases: 7. The CDR3 has 16 amino acids. Germline V gene sequence: CDR1 MDHEN, CDR2 SYDVKM. CDR3 sequence: CASSFHSGTGGEKLFF. The DNA for the CDR3 is TGTGCCAGCAGTTTCCATTCCGGGACAGGGGGTGAAAAACTGTTTTTT.

This chain uses TRBV6-5 with TRBJ1-1; tentative D call: TRBD1 (5 bases). This CDR3 has 15 amino acids. Germline CDR1 MNHEY, CDR2 SVGAGI. V gave up 5 bases and J gave up 4 bases, with 17 bases separating them. The CDR3 DNA reads TGTGCCAGCAGTAAGAAACAGGTGATAGGCACTGAAGCTTTCTTT. This codes for CASSKKQVIGTEAFF.

V is TRBV6-1 and J is TRBJ2-7, with 7 bases lining up with TRBD2. J lost 6 bases, V lost 6 bases, and 11 bases had no gene match. Germline lookup yields CDR1 MNHNS and CDR2 SASEGT. The CDR3 spans 14 residues. CDR3 loop: CASRNRGGPFEQYF. In DNA, the CDR3 is TGTGCCAGCAGAAACCGGGGAGGGCCATTCGAGCAGTACTTC.

The chain is built from TRBV29-1 and TRBJ1-2, with unresolved D. Looked up from germline, CDR1 is SQVTM and CDR2 is ANQGSEA. This CDR3 has 8 residues. V was clipped by 6 bases and J by 7 bases, with 3 bases between them. As DNA, the CDR3 is TGCAGCGTCGGTGGCTACACCTTC. Its translation is CSVGGYTF.